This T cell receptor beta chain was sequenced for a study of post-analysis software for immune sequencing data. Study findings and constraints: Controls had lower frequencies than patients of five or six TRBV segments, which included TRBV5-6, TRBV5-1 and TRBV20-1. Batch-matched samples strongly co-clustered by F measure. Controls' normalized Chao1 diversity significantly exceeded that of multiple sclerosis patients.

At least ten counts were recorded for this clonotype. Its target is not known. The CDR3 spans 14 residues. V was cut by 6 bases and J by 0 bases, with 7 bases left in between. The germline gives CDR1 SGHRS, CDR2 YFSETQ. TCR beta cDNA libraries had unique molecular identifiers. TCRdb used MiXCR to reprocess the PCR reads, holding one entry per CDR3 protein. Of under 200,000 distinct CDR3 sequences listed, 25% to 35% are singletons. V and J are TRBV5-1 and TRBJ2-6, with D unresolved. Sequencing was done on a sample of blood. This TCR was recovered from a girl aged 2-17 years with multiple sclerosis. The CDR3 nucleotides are TGCGCCAGCAAAAGGGACTCTGGGGCCAACGTCCTGACTTTC. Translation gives CASKRDSGANVLTF.